This TCR beta chain was recovered during a study of post-analysis software for immune sequencing data. Unique molecular identifiers featured in each of the TCR beta cDNA libraries. Each sample of roughly 0.95 to 10 million input T cells yielded around 500,000 cDNA molecules, so each molecule approximated one T cell. MiXCR was run by TCRdb on the PCR reads, yielding one entry per CDR3 protein. In the table there are about 760,000 distinct CDR3 sequences, roughly 29% of which are singletons. The CDR3 loop spans 16 amino acids. V was clipped by 1 base and J by 5 bases; unmatched bases: 8. Germline V gene sequence: CDR1 SEHNR, CDR2 FQNEAQ (reference sequence). A note on this clonotype: Its antigen is still unknown.

Study conclusions and caveats: When compared against controls, multiple sclerosis patients showed significantly lower normalized Chao1 diversity. Patients had higher frequencies than controls of roughly five TRBV segments, including TRBV5-6, TRBV5-1 and TRBV20-1. Strong co-clustering by F measure was evident for samples that had been prepared in the same batch.

The V gene is TRBV7-9, the J gene TRBJ2-7; TRBD1 agrees at 10 bases. Sequenced input: blood. This clonotype was sampled from a girl between 10 and 17 years old with multiple sclerosis. The CDR3 DNA sequence: TGTGCCAGCAGCTTAGGGGACAGGGGTTCCCCTCACGAGCAGTACTTC. Amino acids: CASSLGDRGSPHEQYF.